These 3 T cell receptor beta chains originate from one sample sequenced in a study of shared clonotypes between healthy human individuals. Assay used: immunoSEQ multiplex PCR; TCRdb lists only in-frame clones, some missing. The data contain fewer than 650,000 clones, less than 80% of them singletons. Specimen: PBMCs. These receptors originate from a woman between 40 and 50 years old in good health. Some clones in this sample may be carry-over from other donors' samples.

V and J are TRBV5-1 and TRBJ2-7; D not certain. In germline, CDR1 is SGHRS, CDR2 YFSETQ. CDR3 length: 18 amino acids. The V end was cut by 1 base, the J end by 4 bases, with 24 bases between. The CDR3 DNA sequence: TGCGCCAGCAGCTTGCCCAAAGAAAAGACGGACGATGTTTACGAGCAGTACTTC. It codes for CASSLPKEKTDDVYEQYF.

Only one count was recorded for this clone. The J gene is TRBJ1-3, the V gene TRBV30, with D possibly being TRBD1 (5 bases). Germline loops: CDR1 GTSNPN, CDR2 SVGIG (reference sequence). V dropped 1 base and J dropped 0 bases, with 19 bases sitting between them. The CDR3 has 18 residues. In nucleotides, the CDR3 is TGTGCCTGGAGTGAGGGCAGGGCCGCCCTCAGCTCTGGAAACACCATATATTTT. Residues: CAWSEGRAALSSGNTIYF.

In regard to this clone: A single base is all that separates this from a far larger clone, so a read error is likely. The CDR3 does not end in the conserved phenylalanine or tryptophan, so this is likely a read error. The CDR3 reads CASSSRGPYEQYL. In DNA, the CDR3 is TGTGCCAGCAGCTCCCGAGGACCCTACGAGCAGTACCTC. The rearrangement links TRBV7-9 to TRBJ2-7, with no clear D. The CDR3 loop spans 13 amino acids. CDR1 SEHNR and CDR2 FQNEAQ come from the germline V gene (reference sequence). The V and J ends lost 4 bases and 2 bases respectively, with 9 bases between them.